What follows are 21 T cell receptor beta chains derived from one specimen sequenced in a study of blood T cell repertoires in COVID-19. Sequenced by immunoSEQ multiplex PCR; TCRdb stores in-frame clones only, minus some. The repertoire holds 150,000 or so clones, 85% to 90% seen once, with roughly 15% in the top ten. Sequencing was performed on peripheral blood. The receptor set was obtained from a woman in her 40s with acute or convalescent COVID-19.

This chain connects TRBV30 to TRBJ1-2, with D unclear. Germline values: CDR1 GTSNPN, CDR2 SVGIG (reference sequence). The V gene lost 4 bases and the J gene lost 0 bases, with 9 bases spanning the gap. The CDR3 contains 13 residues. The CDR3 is CAWNFAANYGYTF. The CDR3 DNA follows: TGTGCCTGGAATTTCGCAGCTAACTATGGCTACACCTTC.

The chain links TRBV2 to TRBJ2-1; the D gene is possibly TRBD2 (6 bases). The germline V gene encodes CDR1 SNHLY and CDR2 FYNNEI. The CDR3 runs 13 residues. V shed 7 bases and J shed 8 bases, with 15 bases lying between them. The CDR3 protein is CASIAAIGYEQFF. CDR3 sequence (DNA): TGTGCCAGCATAGCGGCGATTGGATATGAGCAGTTCTTC.

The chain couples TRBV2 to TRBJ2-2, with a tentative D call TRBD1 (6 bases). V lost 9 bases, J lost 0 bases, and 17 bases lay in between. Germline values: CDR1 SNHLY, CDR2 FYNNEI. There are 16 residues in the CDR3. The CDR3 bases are TGTGCCAGTTCCATAACCGGGACAACGAACACCGGGGAGCTGTTTTTT. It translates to CASSITGTTNTGELFF.

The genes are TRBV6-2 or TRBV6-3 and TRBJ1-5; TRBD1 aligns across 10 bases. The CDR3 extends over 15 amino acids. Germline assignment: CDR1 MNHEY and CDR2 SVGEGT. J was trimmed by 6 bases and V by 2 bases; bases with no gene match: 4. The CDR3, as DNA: TGTGCCAGCAGTTACGCGGGGACAGGGGTTCAGCCCCAGCATTTT. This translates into CASSYAGTGVQPQHF.

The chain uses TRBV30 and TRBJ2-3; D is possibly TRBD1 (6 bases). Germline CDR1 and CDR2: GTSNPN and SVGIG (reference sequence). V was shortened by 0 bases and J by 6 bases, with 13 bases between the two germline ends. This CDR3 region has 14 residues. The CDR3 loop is CAWSVSGGGDTQYF. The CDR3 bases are TGTGCCTGGAGTGTGAGTGGGGGCGGTGATACGCAGTATTTT.

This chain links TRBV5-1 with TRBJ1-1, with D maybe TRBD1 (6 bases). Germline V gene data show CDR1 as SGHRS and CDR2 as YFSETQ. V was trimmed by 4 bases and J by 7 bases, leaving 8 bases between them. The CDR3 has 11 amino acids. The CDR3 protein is CASSQDSEAFF. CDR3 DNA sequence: TGCGCCAGCAGCCAGGACAGTGAAGCTTTCTTT.

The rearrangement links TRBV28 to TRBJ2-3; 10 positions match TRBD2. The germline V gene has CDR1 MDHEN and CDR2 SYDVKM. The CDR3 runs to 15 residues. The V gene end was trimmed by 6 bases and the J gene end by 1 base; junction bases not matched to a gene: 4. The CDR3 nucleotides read TGTGCCAGCAGCCTTGGACTAGCGGGCACAGATACGCAGTATTTT. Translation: CASSLGLAGTDTQYF.

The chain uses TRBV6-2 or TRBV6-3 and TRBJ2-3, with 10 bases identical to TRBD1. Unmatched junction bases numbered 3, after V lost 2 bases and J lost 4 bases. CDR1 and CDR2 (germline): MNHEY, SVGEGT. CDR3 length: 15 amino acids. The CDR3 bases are TGTGCCAGCAGTTACAGGACAGGGGGTGCAGATACGCAGTATTTT. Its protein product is CASSYRTGGADTQYF.

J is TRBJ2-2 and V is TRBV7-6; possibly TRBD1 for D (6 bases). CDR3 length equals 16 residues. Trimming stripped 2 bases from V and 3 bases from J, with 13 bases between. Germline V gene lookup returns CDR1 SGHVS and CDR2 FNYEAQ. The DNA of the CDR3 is TGTGCCAGCAGCTTAACCCTCGAGGGGGACACCGGGGAGCTGTTTTTT. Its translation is CASSLTLEGDTGELFF.

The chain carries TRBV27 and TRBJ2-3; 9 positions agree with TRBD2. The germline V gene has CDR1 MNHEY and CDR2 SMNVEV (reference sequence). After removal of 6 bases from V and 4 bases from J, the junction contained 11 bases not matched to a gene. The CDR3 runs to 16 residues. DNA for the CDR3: TGTGCCAGCAGAATGATAGCGGGAGAACTTCCAGATACGCAGTATTTT. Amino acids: CASRMIAGELPDTQYF.

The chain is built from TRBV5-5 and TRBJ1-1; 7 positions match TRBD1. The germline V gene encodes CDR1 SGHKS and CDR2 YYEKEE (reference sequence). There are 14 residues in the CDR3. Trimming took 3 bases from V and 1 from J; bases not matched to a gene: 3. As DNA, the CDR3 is TGTGCCAGCAGCTGGGGACAGAAGAACACTGAAGCTTTCTTT. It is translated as CASSWGQKNTEAFF.

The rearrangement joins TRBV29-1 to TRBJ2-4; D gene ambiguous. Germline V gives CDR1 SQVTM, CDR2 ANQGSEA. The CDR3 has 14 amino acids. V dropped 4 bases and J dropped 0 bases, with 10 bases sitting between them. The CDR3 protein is CSVVPRLAKNIQYF. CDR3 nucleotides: TGCAGCGTTGTACCGCGACTAGCCAAAAACATTCAGTACTTC.

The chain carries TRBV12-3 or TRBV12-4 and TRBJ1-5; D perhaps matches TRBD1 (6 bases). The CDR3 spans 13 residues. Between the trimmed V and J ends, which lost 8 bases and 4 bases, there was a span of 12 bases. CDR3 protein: CASLGHKNQPQHF. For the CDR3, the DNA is TGTGCCAGCTTGGGACACAAAAATCAGCCCCAGCATTTT.

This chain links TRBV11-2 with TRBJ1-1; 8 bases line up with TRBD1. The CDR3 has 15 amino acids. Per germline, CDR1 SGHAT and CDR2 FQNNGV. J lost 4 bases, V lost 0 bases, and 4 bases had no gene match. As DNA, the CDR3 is TGTGCCAGCAGCTTAGATGCAGGGGGCGTCACTGAAGCTTTCTTT. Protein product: CASSLDAGGVTEAFF.

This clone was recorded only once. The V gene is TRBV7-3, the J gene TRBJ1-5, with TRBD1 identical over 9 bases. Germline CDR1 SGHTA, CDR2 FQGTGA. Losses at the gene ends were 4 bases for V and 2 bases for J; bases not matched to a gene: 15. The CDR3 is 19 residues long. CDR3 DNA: TGTGCCAGCAGCTCCGACTTTGAACAGGGGGCGTCTGGCAATCAGCCCCAGCATTTT. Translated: CASSSDFEQGASGNQPQHF.

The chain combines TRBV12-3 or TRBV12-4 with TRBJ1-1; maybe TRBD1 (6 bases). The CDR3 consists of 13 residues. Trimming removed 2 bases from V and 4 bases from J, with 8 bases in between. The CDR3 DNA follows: TGTGCCAGCAGTTTAAGGGGGAGCACTGAAGCTTTCTTT. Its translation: CASSLRGSTEAFF.

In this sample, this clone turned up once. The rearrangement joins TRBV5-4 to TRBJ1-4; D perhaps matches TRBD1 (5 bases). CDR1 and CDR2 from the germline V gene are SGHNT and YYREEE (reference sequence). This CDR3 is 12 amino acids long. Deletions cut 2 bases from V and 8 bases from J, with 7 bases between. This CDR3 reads CASSFWGEKLFF. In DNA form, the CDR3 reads TGTGCCAGCAGCTTCTGGGGCGAAAAACTGTTTTTT. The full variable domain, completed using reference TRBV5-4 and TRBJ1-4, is ETGVTQSPTHLIKTRGQQVTLRCSSQSGHNTVSWYQQALGQGPQFIFQYYREEENGRGNFPPRFSGLQFPNYSSELNVNALELDDSALYLCASSFWGEKLFFGSGTQLSVL.

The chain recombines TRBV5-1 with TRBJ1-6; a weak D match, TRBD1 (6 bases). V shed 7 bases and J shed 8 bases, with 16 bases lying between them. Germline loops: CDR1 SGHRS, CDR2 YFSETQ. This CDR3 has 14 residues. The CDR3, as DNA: TGCGCCAGCCGGACAGCCCTAGGGGATTCACCCCTCCACTTT. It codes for CASRTALGDSPLHF. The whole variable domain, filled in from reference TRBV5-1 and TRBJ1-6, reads KAGVTQTPRYLIKTRGQQVTLSCSPISGHRSVSWYQQTPGQGLQFLFEYFSETQRNKGNFPGRFSGRQFSNSRSEMNVSTLELGDSALYLCASRTALGDSPLHFGNGTRLTVT.

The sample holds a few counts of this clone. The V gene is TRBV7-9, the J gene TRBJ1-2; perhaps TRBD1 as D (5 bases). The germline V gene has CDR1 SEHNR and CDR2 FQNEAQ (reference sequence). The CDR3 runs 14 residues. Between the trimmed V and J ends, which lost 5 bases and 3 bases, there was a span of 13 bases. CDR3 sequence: CASSVQASDYGYTF. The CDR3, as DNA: TGTGCCAGCAGCGTACAGGCTTCGGACTATGGCTACACCTTC.

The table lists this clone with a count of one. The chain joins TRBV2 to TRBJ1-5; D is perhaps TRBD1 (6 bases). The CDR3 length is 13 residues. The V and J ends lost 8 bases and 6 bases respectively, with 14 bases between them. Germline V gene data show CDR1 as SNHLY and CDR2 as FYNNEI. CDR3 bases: TGTGCCAGCCAAAAGGGGGAGGGTCAGCCCCAGCATTTT. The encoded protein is CASQKGEGQPQHF. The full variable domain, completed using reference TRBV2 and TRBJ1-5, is EPEVTQTPSHQVTQMGQEVILRCVPISNHLYFYWYRQILGQKVEFLVSFYNNEISEKSEIFDDQFSVERPDGSNFTLKIRSTKLEDSAMYFCASQKGEGQPQHFGDGTRLSIL.

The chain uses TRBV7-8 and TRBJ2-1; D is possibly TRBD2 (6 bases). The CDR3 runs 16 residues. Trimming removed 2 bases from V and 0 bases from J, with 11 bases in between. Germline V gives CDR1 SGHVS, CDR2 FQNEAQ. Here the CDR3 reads CASSLFGGDSYNEQFF. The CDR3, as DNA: TGTGCCAGCAGCTTATTCGGCGGGGACTCCTACAATGAGCAGTTCTTC.